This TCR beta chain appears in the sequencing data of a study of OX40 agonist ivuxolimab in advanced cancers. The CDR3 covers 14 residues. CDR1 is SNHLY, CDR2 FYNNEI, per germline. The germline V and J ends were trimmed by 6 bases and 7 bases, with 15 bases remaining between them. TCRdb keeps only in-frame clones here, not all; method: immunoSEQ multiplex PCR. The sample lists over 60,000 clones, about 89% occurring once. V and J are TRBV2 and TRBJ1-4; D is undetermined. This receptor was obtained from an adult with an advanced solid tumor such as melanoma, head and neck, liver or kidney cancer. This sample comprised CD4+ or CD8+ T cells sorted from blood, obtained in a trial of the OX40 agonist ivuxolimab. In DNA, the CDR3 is TGTGCCAGCAGAGTGCCCTTGCGGGGTGAAAAACTGTTTTTT. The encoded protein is CASRVPLRGEKLFF.